The clone carrying this T cell receptor beta chain has a handful of counts. Repertoires were generated with immunoSEQ multiplex PCR, while TCRdb's copy carries only in-frame clones and drops some. This sample yields roughly 170,000 clones, of which approximately 80% are seen a single time; 15% to 20% belongs to the top ten. This specimen belongs to a study of blood T cell repertoires in COVID-19. Study context: Nucleic acid was either cDNA or gDNA, and it came from T cells, B-cell-depleted T cells, or PBMCs.

Categorization into cohorts depended on clinical history that participants reported. Trimming removed 6 bases from V and 2 bases from J; junction bases left unmatched: 10. The CDR3 sequence is 16 residues long. Germline values: CDR1 KGHSH, CDR2 LQKENI. Sequencing used PBMCs or T cells enriched from blood (not recorded which). The source is a woman aged 50 to 65 who had recovered from COVID-19. The rearrangement uses TRBV18 and TRBJ2-3, with 8 bases that match TRBD2. The CDR3 loop is CASSPSSGSPTDTQYF. The CDR3 coding sequence is TGTGCCAGCTCGCCTTCGAGCGGGAGTCCCACAGATACGCAGTATTTT.